The 16 T cell receptor beta chains below were found in one sample sequenced in a study of T cells after posttransplantation cyclophosphamide. Data came from immunoSEQ multiplex PCR; TCRdb stores just in-frame clones and leaves some out. The sample contains over 45,000 clones, none of them singletons. Input material: PBMCs. The receptor set was obtained from a man aged 40-55 years in good health, CMV-negative, and a related stem cell transplant donor.

Ten or more counts support this clone. The chain joins TRBV7-2 to TRBJ2-2, with D maybe TRBD2 (6 bases). The CDR3 is made up of 15 amino acids. Trimming cost V 3 bases and J 4 bases, with 12 bases left between them. Germline V gene sequence: CDR1 SGHTA, CDR2 FQGNSA. Here the CDR3 reads CASSFGSRGTGELFF. Written as DNA, the CDR3 is TGTGCCAGCAGCTTCGGGAGTAGGGGCACCGGGGAGCTGTTTTTT.

This clone was picked up many times. The chain combines TRBV29-1 with TRBJ1-4; D remains unclear. This CDR3 has 11 amino acids. Deletions cut 5 bases from V and 13 bases from J, with 14 bases between. CDR1 SQVTM and CDR2 ANQGSEA come from the germline V gene. The CDR3 reads CSVSDGRRLFF. CDR3 DNA sequence: TGCAGCGTTTCGGACGGGAGGAGACTGTTTTTT. The whole variable domain, remainder taken from reference TRBV29-1 and TRBJ1-4, is SAVISQKPSRDICQRGTSLTIQCQVDSQVTMMFWYRQQPGQSLTLIATANQGSEATYESGFVIDKFPISRPNLTFSTLTVSNMSPEDSSIYLCSVSDGRRLFFGSGTQLSVL.

This clone came up many times. The chain employs TRBV7-9 and TRBJ2-5; D might be TRBD2 (6 bases). CDR1 is SEHNR and CDR2 is FQNEAQ in the germline V gene (reference sequence). Trimming cost V 3 bases and J 4 bases, with 9 bases left between them. CDR3 length: 13 residues. The CDR3 here is CASSLRGSETQYF. CDR3 nucleotides: TGTGCCAGCAGCTTGCGGGGTTCAGAGACCCAGTACTTC.

At least ten counts were recorded for this clone. The chain employs TRBV5-4 and TRBJ2-7; 10 nucleotides align to TRBD1. This CDR3 is built from 15 residues. The germline gives CDR1 SGHNT, CDR2 YYREEE (reference sequence). The V gene end was trimmed by 4 bases and the J gene end by 2 bases; junction bases not matched to a gene: 6. The CDR3 reads CASSHRGQGAYEQYF. The CDR3 region has the DNA TGTGCCAGCAGCCACCGCGGACAGGGGGCCTACGAGCAGTACTTC.

The sample holds many counts of this clone. J is TRBJ2-1 and V is TRBV30; D not resolved. V was pared by 0 bases and J by 4 bases, with 10 bases between. This CDR3 contains 14 residues. The germline V gene encodes CDR1 GTSNPN and CDR2 SVGIG (reference sequence). CDR3 nucleotides: TGTGCCTGGAGTGTGTCTTCCCTTTACAATGAGCAGTTCTTC. Protein product: CAWSVSSLYNEQFF.

This clone was seen repeatedly, ten times or more. The V gene is TRBV18, the J gene TRBJ1-2; 9 bases line up with TRBD1. Per germline, CDR1 KGHSH and CDR2 LQKENI. The CDR3 runs 14 residues. The V and J ends lost 3 bases and 6 bases, in that order; junction bases with no gene match: 5. The CDR3: CASSPGQGYDGYTF. Here the CDR3 DNA reads TGTGCCAGCTCACCGGGACAGGGCTATGATGGCTACACCTTC. The full variable domain, rest sourced from reference TRBV18 and TRBJ1-2, is NAGVMQNPRHLVRRRGQEARLRCSPMKGHSHVYWYRQLPEEGLKFMVYLQKENIIDESGMPKERFSAEFPKEGPSILRIQQVVRGDSAAYFCASSPGQGYDGYTFGSGTRLTVV.

This clone was counted at least ten times. The chain carries TRBV28 and TRBJ2-1; 14 nucleotides line up with TRBD2. The CDR3 spans 17 residues. Germline lookup yields CDR1 MDHEN and CDR2 SYDVKM. J lost 4 bases, V lost 4 bases, and 6 bases had no gene match. The CDR3, as DNA: TGTGCCAGCAGTTCCAGACTAGCGGGAGGGCGGTACAATGAGCAGTTCTTC. This codes for CASSSRLAGGRYNEQFF.

At least ten counts were recorded for this clone. The chain employs TRBV9 and TRBJ1-2; D possibly corresponds to TRBD1 (6 bases). The germline gives CDR1 SGDLS, CDR2 YYNGEE. The CDR3 extends over 16 amino acids. The V gene lost 0 bases and the J gene lost 0 bases, with 12 bases spanning the gap. The CDR3 nucleotides read TGTGCCAGCAGCGTAGGGCAGGGGCCTTCTAACTATGGCTACACCTTC. Translated, it gives CASSVGQGPSNYGYTF.

The table lists this clone with many counts. V and J are TRBV7-3 and TRBJ2-1; D perhaps matches TRBD2 (6 bases). V was cut by 5 bases and J by 5 bases, with 13 bases left in between. Germline V gene lookup returns CDR1 SGHTA and CDR2 FQGTGA. The CDR3 is 14 amino acids. This CDR3 is CASSPAGPNNEQFF. The CDR3 nucleotides read TGTGCCAGCAGCCCAGCGGGTCCCAACAATGAGCAGTTCTTC.

This clone was counted at least ten times. This chain uses TRBV19 with TRBJ1-1; D not resolved. V lost 8 bases and J lost 1, with 8 bases in between. This CDR3 region has 12 residues. Germline assignment: CDR1 LNHDA and CDR2 SQIVND (reference sequence). The CDR3 DNA sequence: TGTGCCAGTCGATACGGGAACACTGAAGCTTTCTTT. Its translation is CASRYGNTEAFF.

This clone was counted many times. The J gene is TRBJ2-1, the V gene TRBV19, with D possibly TRBD2 on 6 matching bases. V was clipped by 4 bases and J by 0 bases, with 22 bases between them. The CDR3 loop spans 19 amino acids. Per the germline V gene, CDR1 is LNHDA and CDR2 is SQIVND (reference sequence). The CDR3 DNA follows: TGTGCCAGTAGTACCTTGGGGGGTTGGGAACCTAGCTCCTACAATGAGCAGTTCTTC. Protein product: CASSTLGGWEPSSYNEQFF.

The table lists this clone with many counts. The rearrangement joins TRBV7-9 to TRBJ1-4, with TRBD1 matching 7 bases. Germline V CDR1 and CDR2: SEHNR, FQNEAQ (reference sequence). The ends lost 8 bases at V and 6 bases at J; junction bases unmatched: 9. CDR3 length equals 14 residues. CDR3 region: CASPSTGRDEKLFF. The CDR3 DNA reads TGTGCCAGCCCCTCGACAGGGAGAGATGAAAAACTGTTTTTT. The whole variable domain, remainder taken from reference TRBV7-9 and TRBJ1-4, is DTGVSQNPRHKITKRGQNVTFRCDPISEHNRLYWYRQTLGQGPEFLTYFQNEAQLEKSRLLSDRFSAERPKGSFSTLEIQRTEQGDSAMYLCASPSTGRDEKLFFGSGTQLSVL.

Ten or more counts support this clone. The genes are TRBV6-6 and TRBJ2-7; TRBD1 matches at 8 bases. Germline V gives CDR1 MNHNY, CDR2 SVGAGI (reference sequence). V was pared by 7 bases and J by 3 bases, with 8 bases of the junction left unmatched. The CDR3 loop spans 14 amino acids. CDR3 sequence reads: CASTEDRDNYEQYF. The CDR3 coding sequence is TGTGCCAGCACTGAGGACAGGGACAACTACGAGCAGTACTTC.

This clone was counted at least ten times. The V gene is TRBV27, the J gene TRBJ2-2; tentative D call: TRBD1 (5 bases). V lost 0 bases and J 7 bases, leaving 12 bases between the germline ends. The CDR3 covers 15 residues. From germline, CDR1 is MNHEY and CDR2 SMNVEV (reference sequence). As DNA, the CDR3 is TGTGCCAGCAGTTTATCGAAGCAGGGTAACGGGGAGCTGTTTTTT. Translating gives CASSLSKQGNGELFF.

This clone was observed at least ten times. The rearrangement joins TRBV15 to TRBJ2-7; D is perhaps TRBD2 (5 bases). Per germline, CDR1 LNHNV and CDR2 YYDKDF (reference sequence). Between the trimmed V and J ends, which lost 0 bases and 2 bases, there was a span of 8 bases. CDR3 length equals 14 residues. The CDR3 spells CATSREAAPYEQYF. DNA of the CDR3: TGTGCCACCAGCAGAGAAGCGGCGCCCTACGAGCAGTACTTC.

This clone was seen repeatedly, ten times or more. This sequence joins TRBV29-1 and TRBJ2-7; 7 bases align to TRBD2. Germline assignment: CDR1 SQVTM and CDR2 ANQGSEA. With V trimmed by 7 bases and J by 2 bases, 14 bases remained unmatched. The CDR3 sequence is 15 residues long. As DNA, the CDR3 is TGCAGCGCTTCATCCGAGACTAGCTATCCCTACGAGCAGTACTTC. This gives the protein CSASSETSYPYEQYF.